Below are 28 T cell receptor beta chains sequenced from a single sample in a study of T cells after somatic rescue of genetic block. TCRdb's table, derived via immunoSEQ multiplex PCR, lists solely in-frame clones and lacks some. The sample lists roughly 120,000 clones, 80% to 95% seen once, with less than 1.5% in the top ten. The source material was peripheral blood mononuclear cells (PBMCs). These receptors originate from a woman aged 18-30 years.

The chain joins TRBV27 to TRBJ2-1; the match to TRBD2 covers 10 bases. There are 15 residues in the CDR3. CDR1 and CDR2 (germline): MNHEY, SMNVEV (reference sequence). V gave up 6 bases and J gave up 5 bases; unmatched junction bases: 7. CDR3 loop: CASRGSGGANNEQFF. In DNA form, the CDR3 reads TGTGCCAGCAGGGGGAGCGGGGGGGCGAACAATGAGCAGTTCTTC.

This clone was observed once. V gene TRBV18 combines with J gene TRBJ2-2; 7 bases fit TRBD2. The CDR3 is made up of 18 amino acids. Germline trimming cut 6 bases from V and 0 bases from J; bases unmatched to any gene: 13. Per germline, CDR1 KGHSH and CDR2 LQKENI. The CDR3 protein is CASSQLLLAAPNTGELFF. CDR3 coding DNA: TGTGCCAGCTCCCAACTGCTTCTAGCGGCCCCGAACACCGGGGAGCTGTTTTTT.

The rearrangement uses TRBV28 and TRBJ1-2; D not resolved. The CDR3 spans 12 residues. V was cut by 3 bases and J by 2 bases, with 4 bases left in between. Germline V gene sequence: CDR1 MDHEN, CDR2 SYDVKM. Here the CDR3 DNA reads TGTGCCAGCAGTTTCGTAAACTATGGCTACACCTTC. Translation: CASSFVNYGYTF.

This chain connects TRBV30 to TRBJ2-3, with 10 nucleotides matching TRBD2. The CDR3 has 15 residues. J gave up 1 base and V 2 bases, and 3 bases lay outside the gene matches. CDR1 GTSNPN and CDR2 SVGIG come from the germline V gene (reference sequence). CDR3 residues: CAWSLGLAGTDTQYF. In DNA form, the CDR3 reads TGTGCCTGGAGTCTCGGACTAGCGGGCACAGATACGCAGTATTTT.

CDR3 in amino acids: CASSTLSGTAYSNQPQHF. The CDR3 DNA follows: TGTGCCAGTAGTACACTTTCCGGGACAGCCTATAGCAATCAGCCCCAGCATTTT. The rearrangement links TRBV19 to TRBJ1-5, with 7 bases fitting TRBD1. The CDR3 length is 18 residues. The germline gives CDR1 LNHDA, CDR2 SQIVND (reference sequence). Trimming at V came to 4 bases and at J to 0 bases, leaving 12 bases not matched to a gene.

The rearrangement joins TRBV5-1 to TRBJ1-6; 10 bases agree with TRBD1. The CDR3 is 18 residues long. Per germline, CDR1 SGHRS and CDR2 YFSETQ. Trimming took 4 bases from V and 0 from J; bases not matched to a gene: 7. As DNA, the CDR3 is TGCGCCAGCAGCCTGTACCGGGACAGGGGCTCCTATAATTCACCCCTCCACTTT. Protein: CASSLYRDRGSYNSPLHF.

The chain employs TRBV4-2 and TRBJ2-2; no reliable D call. CDR1 and CDR2 from the germline V gene are LGHNA and YNFKEQ. The V end lost 0 bases, the J end lost 5 bases, and 13 bases lay between the germline ends. This CDR3 region has 16 residues. For the CDR3, the DNA is TGTGCCAGCAGCCAAGAGCCGGCGTGGGGTACCGGGGAGCTGTTTTTT. Translating gives CASSQEPAWGTGELFF.

This clone was found once. The J gene is TRBJ2-3, the V gene TRBV7-6; D call uncertain. Germline lookup yields CDR1 SGHVS and CDR2 FNYEAQ. The CDR3 is made up of 16 amino acids. V lost 1 base and J 0 bases, leaving 11 bases between the germline ends. The CDR3 is CASSLGAGSSTDTQYF. The CDR3 DNA sequence: TGTGCCAGCAGCTTAGGTGCAGGCTCTAGCACAGATACGCAGTATTTT.

The gene calls are TRBV5-1 and TRBJ1-2; 8 positions agree with TRBD1. The CDR3 is 14 amino acids. Germline V gene data show CDR1 as SGHRS and CDR2 as YFSETQ. The V segment lost 1 base and the J segment 8 bases; nucleotides outside the gene matches: 7. The CDR3 DNA reads as TGCGCCAGCAGCTTGTCAGGGGGCTTCGGAGGCTACACCTTC. Its protein is CASSLSGGFGGYTF.

The genes are TRBV7-2 and TRBJ2-3; a weak D match, TRBD2 (5 bases). The CDR3 has 12 amino acids. Germline CDR1 and CDR2: SGHTA and FQGNSA. Trimming removed 8 bases at V and 7 bases at J, with 13 bases between. The CDR3 DNA sequence: TGTGCCAGCGGGGAGCCCGGGAATACGCAGTATTTT. Translating gives CASGEPGNTQYF. The full variable domain, its missing parts supplied by reference TRBV7-2 and TRBJ2-3, is GAGVSQSPSNKVTEKGKDVELRCDPISGHTALYWYRQSLGQGLEFLIYFQGNSAPDKSGLPSDRFSAERTGGSVSTLTIQRTQQEDSAVYLCASGEPGNTQYFGPGTRLTVL.

The rearrangement joins TRBV19 to TRBJ1-5; D not resolved. Germline V gives CDR1 LNHDA, CDR2 SQIVND (reference sequence). With 4 bases removed from V and 3 bases from J, the gap between germline ends came to 7 bases. CDR3 size: 13 residues. The CDR3, as DNA: TGTGCCAGTAGTAGAGGGCTCAATCAGCCCCAGCATTTT. This gives the protein CASSRGLNQPQHF. Using reference TRBV19 and TRBJ1-5 for the parts outside the CDR3, the full variable domain is DGGITQSPKYLFRKEGQNVTLSCEQNLNHDAMYWYRQDPGQGLRLIYYSQIVNDFQKGDIAEGYSVSREKKESFPLTVTSAQKNPTAFYLCASSRGLNQPQHFGDGTRLSIL.

The chain is built from TRBV13 and TRBJ2-2; the match to TRBD1 covers 12 bases. There are 17 residues in the CDR3. From germline, CDR1 is PRHDT and CDR2 FYEKMQ (reference sequence). V lost 5 bases to trimming and J lost 6 bases; unmatched junction nucleotides: 10. The CDR3 region has the DNA TGTGCCAGCAGCGTTCCCTCCGGGACAGGGGGCTCCGGGGAGCTGTTTTTT. This translates into CASSVPSGTGGSGELFF.

This clone has only one observation. The V call is TRBV5-1, the J call TRBJ2-5; D is uncertain. V was clipped by 1 base and J by 2 bases, with 9 bases between them. CDR1 SGHRS and CDR2 YFSETQ come from the germline V gene. The length of the CDR3 is 14 residues. The CDR3 sequence: CASSLLGAQETQYF. The DNA for the CDR3 is TGCGCCAGCAGCTTGCTAGGTGCGCAAGAGACCCAGTACTTC.

The chain carries TRBV6-1 and TRBJ2-7; TRBD1 matches 8 bases. Germline CDR1 MNHNS, CDR2 SASEGT. This CDR3 spans 13 amino acids. Trimming took 7 bases from V and 2 from J; bases not matched to a gene: 4. The CDR3 sequence is CASNGQGPYEQYF. In nucleotides, the CDR3 is TGTGCCAGCAACGGACAGGGTCCCTACGAGCAGTACTTC.

The V and J genes are TRBV7-3 and TRBJ2-3; D could derive from TRBD1 or TRBD2 (5 bases each). The CDR3 sequence is 15 residues long. Germline V CDR1 and CDR2: SGHTA, FQGTGA. Trimming removed 3 bases from V and 1 base from J, with 11 bases in between. CDR3 amino acids: CASSFSGQGTDTQYF. The CDR3 DNA follows: TGTGCCAGCAGCTTTTCGGGGCAGGGCACAGATACGCAGTATTTT.

The gene calls are TRBV6-5 and TRBJ1-6, with 7 bases aligning to TRBD1. Per the germline V gene, CDR1 is MNHEY and CDR2 is SVGAGI. The CDR3 is 15 residues long. Trimming took 2 bases from V and 7 from J; bases not matched to a gene: 5. In nucleotides, the CDR3 is TGTGCCAGCAGTTACAGGGGACAGCAAAATTCACCCCTCCACTTT. Translated, it gives CASSYRGQQNSPLHF.

This chain links TRBV11-2 with TRBJ1-5; D gene uncertain. Germline V gene data show CDR1 as SGHAT and CDR2 as FQNNGV. The ends were cut back, 2 bases at V and 5 bases at J, with 7 bases in the middle. The CDR3 loop spans 13 amino acids. CDR3 sequence: CASSLLGDQPQHF. In nucleotides, the CDR3 is TGTGCCAGCAGCTTACTCGGGGATCAGCCCCAGCATTTT.

This chain uses TRBV5-4 with TRBJ2-7; D is possibly TRBD1 (6 bases). Trimming shortened V by 0 bases and J by 2 bases, and 12 bases separated the two germline ends. CDR1 and CDR2 from the germline V gene are SGHNT and YYREEE (reference sequence). CDR3 size: 15 residues. As DNA, the CDR3 is TGTGCCAGCAGCTTGGCTCGGACAGATACCTACGAGCAGTACTTC. Amino acid sequence: CASSLARTDTYEQYF.

The CDR3 is CASSQRHSPGNTIYF. The DNA for the CDR3 is TGTGCCAGCAGCCAAAGACACTCTCCTGGAAACACCATATATTTT. This chain uses TRBV7-7 with TRBJ1-3; D is ambiguous. Germline V lookup: CDR1 SSHAT, CDR2 FNYEAQ (reference sequence). The CDR3 length is 15 residues. The V gene lost 5 bases and the J gene lost 2 bases, with 13 bases spanning the gap.

V gene TRBV11-3 combines with J gene TRBJ1-2; 7 bases align to TRBD1. Looked up from germline, CDR1 is SGHNT and CDR2 is YENEEA. Germline trimming cut 5 bases from V and 2 bases from J; bases unmatched to any gene: 8. The CDR3 contains 15 residues. The CDR3 protein is CASSPTLDRNYGYTF. The CDR3 bases are TGTGCCAGCAGCCCTACCTTGGACAGGAACTATGGCTACACCTTC.

The chain employs TRBV5-1 and TRBJ1-1; 10 positions agree with TRBD1. V was pared by 1 base and J by 1 base, with 10 bases of the junction left unmatched. Germline values: CDR1 SGHRS, CDR2 YFSETQ. The CDR3 is 18 amino acids. The CDR3 DNA reads TGCGCCAGCAGCTTGATCGCCGGACGGACAGGGGGGAACACTGAAGCTTTCTTT. This translates into CASSLIAGRTGGNTEAFF.

Here the CDR3 DNA reads TGTGCCAGCAGCTTAGGCCCAGGGGGGGAAGAGACCCAGTACTTC. This translates into CASSLGPGGEETQYF. The chain carries TRBV7-2 and TRBJ2-5; D may match TRBD1 or TRBD2 (7 bases each). V shed 1 base and J shed 3 bases, with 12 bases lying between them. Germline CDR1 SGHTA, CDR2 FQGNSA. This CDR3 is built from 15 residues.

This clone was seen just once. This chain joins TRBV15 and TRBJ2-7; tentatively, D is TRBD1 (6 bases). The germline CDR1 and CDR2 sequences are LNHNV and YYDKDF (reference sequence). Trimming took off 1 base at V and 3 bases at J, with 13 bases between the two ends. The CDR3 spans 15 residues. This CDR3 is CATSRVDGGLYEQYF. For the CDR3, the DNA is TGTGCCACCAGCAGAGTTGATGGGGGCCTCTACGAGCAGTACTTC.

The V and J genes are TRBV29-1 and TRBJ1-1; a weak D match, TRBD1 (5 bases). V was cut by 6 bases and J by 6 bases, with 14 bases left in between. The CDR3 extends over 12 amino acids. CDR1 is SQVTM and CDR2 is ANQGSEA in the germline V gene. The CDR3 reads CSVSWGVSEAFF. Here the CDR3 DNA reads TGCAGCGTCTCCTGGGGGGTTTCTGAAGCTTTCTTT.

The chain links TRBV27 to TRBJ2-7; TRBD1 aligns across 9 bases. CDR3 size: 14 residues. The germline V gene has CDR1 MNHEY and CDR2 SMNVEV (reference sequence). Trimming cost V 4 bases and J 1 base; bases outside gene matches: 2. The CDR3 spells CASSSGQGSYEQYF. CDR3 nucleotides: TGTGCCAGCAGTTCGGGACAGGGATCCTACGAGCAGTACTTC.

V gene TRBV27 combines with J gene TRBJ2-7, with 8 bases identical to TRBD1. From germline, CDR1 is MNHEY and CDR2 SMNVEV (reference sequence). The length of the CDR3 is 14 residues. V lost 5 bases to trimming and J lost 4 bases; unmatched junction nucleotides: 7. The CDR3 sequence is CASSPGQGWYEQYF. The CDR3 region has the DNA TGTGCCAGCAGTCCAGGACAGGGTTGGTACGAGCAGTACTTC.

The chain combines TRBV6-1 with TRBJ1-2; D is unclear. This CDR3 comprises 13 residues. V lost 4 bases and J lost 2, with 8 bases in between. Germline CDR1 reads MNHNS; CDR2 reads SASEGT. CDR3 nucleotides: TGTGCCAGCAGTGCCCCCAGGAACTATGGCTACACCTTC. Translation gives CASSAPRNYGYTF.

This chain joins TRBV21-1 and TRBJ2-5; TRBD2 reflects the table's D call only, with no check against the DNA. TRBV21-1 is given as a pseudogene. The CDR3 sequence is 17 residues long. CDR3: CASSPDIGGGDQETQYF. CDR3 bases: TGTGCCAGCAGCCCTGATATTGGCGGGGGGGATCAAGAGACCCAGTACTTC.